This is a list of T cell receptor beta chains from one sample in a study of blood T cell repertoires in COVID-19. Here immunoSEQ multiplex PCR was the method, and the copy in TCRdb shows in-frame clones only, minus some. Of some 95,000 clones in the sample, over 60% are singletons; the top ten hold approximately 9%. Material: peripheral blood. These receptors originate from a man aged 50 to 59 who had recovered from COVID-19. Both conserved end residues are part of each CDR3. Each record gives: D gene, V gene, J gene, clone size, CDR3 length, CDR3 protein, CDR3 DNA. D genes are given only for firm matches. For some rows the clone size is stated as once, few or many, or as a class when expanded; others skip it.

>-|TRBV19|TRBJ2-7|few|16
CASSISLAGRGYEQYF
TGTGCCAGTAGTATTTCTCTGGCGGGAAGGGGCTACGAGCAGTACTTC
>TRBD1|TRBV15|TRBJ2-3|-|18
CATSMERSGGGGTDTQYF
TGTGCCACCAGCATGGAACGCTCAGGGGGCGGTGGCACAGATACGCAGTATTTT
>TRBD1|TRBV11-2|TRBJ2-3|-|15
CASSQDRGGTDTQYF
TGTGCCAGCAGCCAAGACAGGGGGGGGACAGATACGCAGTATTTT
>TRBD1|TRBV6-5|TRBJ1-6|few|14
CASSYSGQNSPLHF
TGTGCCAGCAGTTACTCGGGACAGAATTCACCCCTCCACTTT
>-|TRBV6-5|TRBJ2-5|-|14
CASSYSWGRETQYF
TGTGCCAGCAGTTACTCGTGGGGGAGGGAGACCCAGTACTTC
>TRBD2|TRBV5-1|TRBJ2-1|-|16
CASSLARTSGGLEQFF
TGCGCCAGCAGCTTGGCAAGGACTAGCGGGGGTCTTGAGCAGTTCTTC
>-|TRBV28|TRBJ2-5|-|14
CASTEQGGRETQYF
TGTGCCAGCACCGAACAAGGGGGAAGAGAGACCCAGTACTTC
>-|TRBV7-3|TRBJ2-1|-|13
CASSSARGNEQFF
TGTGCCAGCAGCTCAGCTCGAGGCAATGAGCAGTTCTTC
>-|TRBV24-1|TRBJ2-2|-|18
CATSDPSQLPPNTGELFF
TGTGCCACCAGTGATCCCTCTCAACTCCCGCCGAACACCGGGGAGCTGTTTTTT
>-|TRBV20-1|TRBJ1-5|-|14
CSASRGQMGQPQHF
TGCAGTGCTAGTAGAGGTCAGATGGGTCAGCCCCAGCATTTT
>-|TRBV4-1|TRBJ1-4|-|13
CASSQVQAEKLFF
TGCGCCAGCAGCCAAGTACAAGCGGAAAAACTGTTTTTT
>-|TRBV20-1|TRBJ1-2|-|10
CSATNYGYTF
TGCAGTGCCACTAACTATGGCTACACCTTC
>TRBD2|TRBV5-4|TRBJ2-1|-|17
CASSLGPGLAGDGEQFF
TGTGCCAGCAGCTTGGGACCGGGACTAGCGGGAGATGGTGAGCAGTTCTTC
>-|TRBV9|TRBJ2-3|-|14
CASSASAGSDTQYF
TGTGCCAGCAGCGCAAGCGCAGGGTCAGATACGCAGTATTTT
>TRBD1|TRBV28|TRBJ2-7|-|13
CASRQGVSYEQYF
TGTGCCAGCCGGCAGGGGGTAAGCTACGAGCAGTACTTC